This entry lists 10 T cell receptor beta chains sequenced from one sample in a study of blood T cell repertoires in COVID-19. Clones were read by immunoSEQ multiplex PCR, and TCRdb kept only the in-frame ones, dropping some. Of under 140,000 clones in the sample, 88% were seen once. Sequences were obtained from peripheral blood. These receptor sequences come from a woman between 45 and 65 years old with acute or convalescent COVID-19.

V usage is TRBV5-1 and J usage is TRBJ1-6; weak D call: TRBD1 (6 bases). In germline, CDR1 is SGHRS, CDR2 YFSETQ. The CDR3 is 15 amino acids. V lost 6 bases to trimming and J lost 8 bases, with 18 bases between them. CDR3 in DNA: TGCGCCAGCAAGTTGGGGGGGCTTCAGGATTCACCCCTCCACTTT. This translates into CASKLGGLQDSPLHF.

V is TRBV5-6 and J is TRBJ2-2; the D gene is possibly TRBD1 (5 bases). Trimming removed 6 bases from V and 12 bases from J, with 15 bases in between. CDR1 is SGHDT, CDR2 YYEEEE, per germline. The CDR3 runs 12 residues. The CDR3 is CASTDSPGKLFF. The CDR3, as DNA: TGTGCCAGCACCGACAGTCCCGGAAAGCTGTTTTTT.

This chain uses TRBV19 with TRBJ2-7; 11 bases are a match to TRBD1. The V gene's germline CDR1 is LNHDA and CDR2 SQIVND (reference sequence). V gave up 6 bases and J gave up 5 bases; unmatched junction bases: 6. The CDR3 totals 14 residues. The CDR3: CASSPWTGGDEQYF. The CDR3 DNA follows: TGTGCCAGTAGCCCGTGGACAGGGGGCGACGAGCAGTACTTC.

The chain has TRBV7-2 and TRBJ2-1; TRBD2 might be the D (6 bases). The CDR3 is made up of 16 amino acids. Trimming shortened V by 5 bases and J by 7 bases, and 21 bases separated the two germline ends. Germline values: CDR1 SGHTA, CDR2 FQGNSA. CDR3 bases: TGTGCCAGCAGCCCCCAAGGATGGGACTCGCTTAATGAGCAGTTCTTC. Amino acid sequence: CASSPQGWDSLNEQFF. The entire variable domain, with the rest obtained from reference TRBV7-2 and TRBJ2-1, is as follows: GAGVSQSPSNKVTEKGKDVELRCDPISGHTALYWYRQSLGQGLEFLIYFQGNSAPDKSGLPSDRFSAERTGGSVSTLTIQRTQQEDSAVYLCASSPQGWDSLNEQFFGPGTRLTVL.

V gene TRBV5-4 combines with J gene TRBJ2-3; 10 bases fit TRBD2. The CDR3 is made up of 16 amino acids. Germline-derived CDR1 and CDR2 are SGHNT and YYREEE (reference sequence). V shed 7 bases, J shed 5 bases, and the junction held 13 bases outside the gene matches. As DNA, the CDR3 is TGTGCCAGCGGAGTCGCTAGAGCGGGAGGGGAAGATACGCAGTATTTT. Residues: CASGVARAGGEDTQYF. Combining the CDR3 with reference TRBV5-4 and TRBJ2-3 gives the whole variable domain ETGVTQSPTHLIKTRGQQVTLRCSSQSGHNTVSWYQQALGQGPQFIFQYYREEENGRGNFPPRFSGLQFPNYSSELNVNALELDDSALYLCASGVARAGGEDTQYFGPGTRLTVL.

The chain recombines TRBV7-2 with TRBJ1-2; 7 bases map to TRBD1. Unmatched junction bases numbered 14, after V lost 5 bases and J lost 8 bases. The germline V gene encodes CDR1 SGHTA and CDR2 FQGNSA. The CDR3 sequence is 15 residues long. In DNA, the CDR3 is TGTGCCAGCAGCCCTCGATCAGGGGGATCTGGAGGCTACACCTTC. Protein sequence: CASSPRSGGSGGYTF.

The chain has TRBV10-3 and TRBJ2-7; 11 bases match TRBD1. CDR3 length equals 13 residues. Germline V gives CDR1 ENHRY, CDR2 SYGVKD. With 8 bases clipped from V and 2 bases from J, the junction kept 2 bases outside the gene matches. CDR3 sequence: CAIGGQGAYEQYF. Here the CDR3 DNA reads TGTGCCATCGGGGGACAGGGGGCCTACGAGCAGTACTTC.

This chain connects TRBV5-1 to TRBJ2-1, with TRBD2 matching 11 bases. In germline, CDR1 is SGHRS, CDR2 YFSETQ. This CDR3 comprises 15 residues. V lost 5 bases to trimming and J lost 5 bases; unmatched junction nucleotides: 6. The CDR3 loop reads CASRFGTSGNNEQFF. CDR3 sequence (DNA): TGCGCCAGCAGGTTCGGGACTAGCGGTAACAATGAGCAGTTCTTC. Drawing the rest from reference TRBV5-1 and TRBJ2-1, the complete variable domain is KAGVTQTPRYLIKTRGQQVTLSCSPISGHRSVSWYQQTPGQGLQFLFEYFSETQRNKGNFPGRFSGRQFSNSRSEMNVSTLELGDSALYLCASRFGTSGNNEQFFGPGTRLTVL.

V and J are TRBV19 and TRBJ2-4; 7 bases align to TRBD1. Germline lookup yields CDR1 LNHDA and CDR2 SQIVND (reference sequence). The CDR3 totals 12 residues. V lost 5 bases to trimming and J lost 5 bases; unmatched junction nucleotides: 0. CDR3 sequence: CASSDRENIQYF. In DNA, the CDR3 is TGTGCCAGTAGTGACAGGGAAAACATTCAGTACTTC.

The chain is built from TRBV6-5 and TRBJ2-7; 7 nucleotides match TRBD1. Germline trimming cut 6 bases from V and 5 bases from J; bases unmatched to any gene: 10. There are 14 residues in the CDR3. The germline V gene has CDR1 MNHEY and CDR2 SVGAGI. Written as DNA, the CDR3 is TGTGCCAGCAGCCGACAGGGTTCGACCCACGAGCAGTACTTC. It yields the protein CASSRQGSTHEQYF.